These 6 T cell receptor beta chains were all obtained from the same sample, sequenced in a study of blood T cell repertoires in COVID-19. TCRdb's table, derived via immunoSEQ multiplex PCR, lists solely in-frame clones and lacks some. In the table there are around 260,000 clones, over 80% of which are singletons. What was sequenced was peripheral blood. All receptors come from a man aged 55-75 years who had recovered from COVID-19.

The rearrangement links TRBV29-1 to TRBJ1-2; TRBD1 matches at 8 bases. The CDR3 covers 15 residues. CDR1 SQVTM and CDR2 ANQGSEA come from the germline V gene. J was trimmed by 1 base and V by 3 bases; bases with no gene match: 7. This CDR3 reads CSVEDRAKLNYGYTF. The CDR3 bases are TGCAGCGTTGAGGACAGGGCCAAACTTAACTATGGCTACACCTTC.

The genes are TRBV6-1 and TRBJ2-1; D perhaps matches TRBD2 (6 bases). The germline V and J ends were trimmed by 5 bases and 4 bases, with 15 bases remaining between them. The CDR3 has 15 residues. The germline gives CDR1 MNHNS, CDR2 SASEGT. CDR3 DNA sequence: TGTGCCAGCAGTCCCCCCCGCGGGGATTACAATGAGCAGTTCTTC. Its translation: CASSPPRGDYNEQFF.

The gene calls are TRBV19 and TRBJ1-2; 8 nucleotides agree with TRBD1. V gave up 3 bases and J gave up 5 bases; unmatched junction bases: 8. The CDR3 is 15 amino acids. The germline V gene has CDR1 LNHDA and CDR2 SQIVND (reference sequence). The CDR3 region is CASSMGTGRAYGYTF. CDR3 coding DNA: TGTGCCAGTAGTATGGGGACAGGTCGGGCGTATGGCTACACCTTC.

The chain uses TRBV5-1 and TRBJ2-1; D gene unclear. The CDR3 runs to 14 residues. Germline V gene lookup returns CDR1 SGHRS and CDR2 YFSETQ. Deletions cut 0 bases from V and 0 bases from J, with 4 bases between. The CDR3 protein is CASSLANSYNEQFF. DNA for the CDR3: TGCGCCAGCAGCTTGGCAAACTCCTACAATGAGCAGTTCTTC.

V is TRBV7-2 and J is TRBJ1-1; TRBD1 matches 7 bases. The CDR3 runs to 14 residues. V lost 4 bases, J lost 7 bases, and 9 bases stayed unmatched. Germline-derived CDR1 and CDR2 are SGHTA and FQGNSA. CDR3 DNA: TGTGCCAGCAGCTCTTTACAGGGGAACGTTGAAGCTTTCTTT. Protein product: CASSSLQGNVEAFF.

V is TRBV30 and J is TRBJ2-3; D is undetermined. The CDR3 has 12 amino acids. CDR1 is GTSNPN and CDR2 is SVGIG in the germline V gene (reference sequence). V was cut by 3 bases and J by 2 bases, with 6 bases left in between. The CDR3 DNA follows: TGTGCCTGGAGACCAGACACAGATACGCAGTATTTT. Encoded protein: CAWRPDTDTQYF.